This T cell receptor (beta chain) was sequenced in a study of monozygotic twins with inflammatory bowel disease. One entry per CDR3 protein, without DNA, is what TCRdb gives after re-calling the 5' RACE reads. Its clone listing holds around 410,000 distinct CDR3 sequences. The source is a human donor with ulcerative colitis or Crohn's disease, or a healthy co-twin of an affected twin (not recorded which). Material: blood.

The CDR3: CATSRAPQETQYF. This chain links TRBV15 with TRBJ2-5. The CDR3 covers 13 residues. From germline, CDR1 is LNHNV and CDR2 YYDKDF (reference sequence).